This T cell receptor beta chain is from a study of radiation and T cells in renal cell carcinoma. This table comes from immunoSEQ multiplex PCR, and its TCRdb copy is limited to in-frame clones, with some not included. The sample consists of roughly 90,000 clones, around four fifths of them appearing once. V lost 3 bases, J lost 0 bases, and 13 bases stayed unmatched. This CDR3 region has 18 residues. Germline loops: CDR1 SGHRS, CDR2 YFSETQ. Time point denoted: blood 4 weeks post-SBRT, at nephrectomy. Treatment meaning: 15 Gy SBRT to primary tumor, nephrectomy 4 weeks later. Nephrectomy followed 15 Gy stereotactic body radiation by 4 weeks.

The chain has TRBV5-1 and TRBJ2-3, with TRBD1 matching 7 bases. This TCR derives from a man aged 45-65 years with renal cell carcinoma. The specimen comprised blood, sampled from a patient whose treatment included radiotherapy and nephrectomy. Written as DNA, the CDR3 is TGCGCCAGCAGCTCTGGACAGGCCCTGGGGGCTAGCACAGATACGCAGTATTTT. Its protein product is CASSSGQALGASTDTQYF.